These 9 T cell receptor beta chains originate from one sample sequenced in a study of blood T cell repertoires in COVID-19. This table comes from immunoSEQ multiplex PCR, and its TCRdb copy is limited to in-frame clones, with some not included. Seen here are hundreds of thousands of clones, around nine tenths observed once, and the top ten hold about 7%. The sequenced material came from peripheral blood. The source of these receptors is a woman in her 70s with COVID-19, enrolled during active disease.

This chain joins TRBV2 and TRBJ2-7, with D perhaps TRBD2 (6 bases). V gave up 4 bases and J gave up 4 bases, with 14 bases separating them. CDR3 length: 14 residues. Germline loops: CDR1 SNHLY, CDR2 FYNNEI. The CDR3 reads CASSGRDSLYEQYF. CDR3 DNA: TGTGCCAGCAGTGGACGGGACTCCCTATACGAGCAGTACTTC.

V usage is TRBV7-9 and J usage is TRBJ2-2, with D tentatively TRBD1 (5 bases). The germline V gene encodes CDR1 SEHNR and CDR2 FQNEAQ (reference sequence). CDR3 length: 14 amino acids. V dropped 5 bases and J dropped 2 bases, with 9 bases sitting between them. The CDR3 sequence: CASSPTENTGELFF. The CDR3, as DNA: TGTGCCAGCAGCCCGACAGAAAACACCGGGGAGCTGTTTTTT.

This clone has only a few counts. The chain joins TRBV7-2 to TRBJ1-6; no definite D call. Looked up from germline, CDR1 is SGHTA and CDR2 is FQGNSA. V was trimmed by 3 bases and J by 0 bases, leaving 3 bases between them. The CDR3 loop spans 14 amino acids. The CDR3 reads CASSLSSYNSPLHF. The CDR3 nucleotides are TGTGCCAGCAGCTTGAGCTCCTATAATTCACCCCTCCACTTT.

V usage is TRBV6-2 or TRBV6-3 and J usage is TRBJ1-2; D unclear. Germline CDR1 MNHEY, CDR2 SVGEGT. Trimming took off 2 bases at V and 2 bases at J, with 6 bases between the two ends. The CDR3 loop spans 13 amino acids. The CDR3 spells CASSYGRNYGYTF. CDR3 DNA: TGTGCCAGCAGTTACGGCAGAAACTATGGCTACACCTTC.

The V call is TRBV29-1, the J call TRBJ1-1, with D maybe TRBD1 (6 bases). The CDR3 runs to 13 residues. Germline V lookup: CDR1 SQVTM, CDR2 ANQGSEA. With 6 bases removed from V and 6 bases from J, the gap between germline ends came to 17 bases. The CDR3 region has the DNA TGCAGCGTAGGGGGTTACCTGGGGGCTGAAGCTTTCTTT. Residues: CSVGGYLGAEAFF.

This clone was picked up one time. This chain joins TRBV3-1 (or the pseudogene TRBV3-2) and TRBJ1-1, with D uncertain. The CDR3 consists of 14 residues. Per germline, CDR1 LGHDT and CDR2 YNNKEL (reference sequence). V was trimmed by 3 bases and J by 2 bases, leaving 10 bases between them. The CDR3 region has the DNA TGTGCCAGCAGCCAGATCCGGGGAAACACTGAAGCTTTCTTT. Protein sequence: CASSQIRGNTEAFF.

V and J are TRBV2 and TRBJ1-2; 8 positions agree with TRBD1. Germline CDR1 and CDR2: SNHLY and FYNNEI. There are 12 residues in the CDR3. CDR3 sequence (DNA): TGTGTCGCGCACAGGGGGGGATATGGCTACACCTTC. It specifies CVAHRGGYGYTF.

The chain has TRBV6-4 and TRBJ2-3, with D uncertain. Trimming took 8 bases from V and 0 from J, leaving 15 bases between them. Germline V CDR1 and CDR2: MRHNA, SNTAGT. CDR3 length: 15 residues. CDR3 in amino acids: CASSSGPTSTDTQYF. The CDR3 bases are TGTGCCAGCTCATCCGGTCCCACTAGCACAGATACGCAGTATTTT.

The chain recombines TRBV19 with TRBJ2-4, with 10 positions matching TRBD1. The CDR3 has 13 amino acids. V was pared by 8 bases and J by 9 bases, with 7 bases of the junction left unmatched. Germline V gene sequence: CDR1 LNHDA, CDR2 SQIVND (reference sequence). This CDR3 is CASADRGQGIQYF. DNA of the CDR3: TGTGCCAGTGCCGACAGGGGGCAGGGCATTCAGTACTTC.